This T cell receptor beta chain appears in the sequencing data of a study of Tregs in tolerant kidney transplant recipients. Broader study findings: No direct test of biological reproducibility was done here. Activated donor B cell expansion appeared to reveal the most relevant donor-specific TCRbeta repertoire. The small number of patients limits these findings pending further validation.

Unstimulated regulatory T cells (CD4+CD25+CD127-), CD4+CD25- non-regulatory cells, CD4 and CD8 cells were FACS-sorted from thawed PBMCs. Clones were read by immunoSEQ multiplex PCR, and TCRdb kept only the in-frame ones, dropping some. The sample records 200,000 to 300,000 clones, about four fifths being singletons. The V segment lost 0 bases and the J segment 7 bases; nucleotides outside the gene matches: 9. In germline, CDR1 is KGHSH, CDR2 LQKENI. This CDR3 region has 16 residues. This clone was seen just once. Its antigen is currently unknown. Input material: CD4+ T cells from blood. The clonotype was recovered from a human donor in good health. The chain recombines TRBV18 with TRBJ2-7; 10 bases match TRBD2. The CDR3 DNA reads as TGTGCCAGCTCACCACCGGGCCTAGCGGGAGCGGGGGAGCAGTACTTC. This translates into CASSPPGLAGAGEQYF.